This TCR beta chain was captured in a study of blood T cells in healthy people across ages. A remark on this clonotype: Its antigen remains unidentified.

Using a J-beta primer mix together with a sample-barcoded 5' primer, a second PCR was run for roughly 6 to 11 cycles. TCRdb re-called the 5' RACE reads with MiXCR, one entry per CDR3 protein. The repertoire holds about 1.8 million distinct CDR3 sequences, with around 50% as singletons. Each individual donor underwent a draw of about 9.9 milliliters of peripheral blood. Study-level findings and limits: Researchers judged that diversity estimates from one million T cells fell short of true values. PBMCs left unsorted prevented a conclusive naive versus antigen-experienced comparison.

The CDR3 has 15 residues. J was trimmed by 2 bases and V by 3 bases; bases with no gene match: 5. Germline V lookup: CDR1 SGHAT, CDR2 FQNNGV. The source material was blood. This sequence was found in a woman in her 40s in good health. The chain employs TRBV11-2 and TRBJ2-5; 8 nucleotides line up with TRBD2. CDR3 amino acids: CASSFTGTSQETQYF. CDR3 nucleotide sequence: TGTGCCAGCAGCTTTACCGGGACTAGTCAAGAGACCCAGTACTTC.